This TCR beta chain was identified in a study of blood T cell repertoires in COVID-19. Shortly before study entry, within 2 weeks, exposed participants had met a COVID-19 case. Clones were read by immunoSEQ multiplex PCR, and TCRdb kept only the in-frame ones, dropping some. The sample carries a few hundred thousand clones, 82% recorded once. About this clone itself: The same CDR3 can be traced to other DNA sequences in this sample.

Germline CDR1 SGHRS, CDR2 YFSETQ. Trimming cost V 3 bases and J 7 bases, with 7 bases left between them. The CDR3 is 11 amino acids. Sequences were obtained from PBMCs or T cells enriched from blood (not recorded which). The chain combines TRBV5-1 with TRBJ1-1; no clear D gene. This clonotype was obtained from a man between 40 and 49 years old who had been exposed to COVID-19. Here the CDR3 DNA reads TGCGCCAGCAGCTCCGATAGTGAAGCTTTCTTT. Amino acids: CASSSDSEAFF.